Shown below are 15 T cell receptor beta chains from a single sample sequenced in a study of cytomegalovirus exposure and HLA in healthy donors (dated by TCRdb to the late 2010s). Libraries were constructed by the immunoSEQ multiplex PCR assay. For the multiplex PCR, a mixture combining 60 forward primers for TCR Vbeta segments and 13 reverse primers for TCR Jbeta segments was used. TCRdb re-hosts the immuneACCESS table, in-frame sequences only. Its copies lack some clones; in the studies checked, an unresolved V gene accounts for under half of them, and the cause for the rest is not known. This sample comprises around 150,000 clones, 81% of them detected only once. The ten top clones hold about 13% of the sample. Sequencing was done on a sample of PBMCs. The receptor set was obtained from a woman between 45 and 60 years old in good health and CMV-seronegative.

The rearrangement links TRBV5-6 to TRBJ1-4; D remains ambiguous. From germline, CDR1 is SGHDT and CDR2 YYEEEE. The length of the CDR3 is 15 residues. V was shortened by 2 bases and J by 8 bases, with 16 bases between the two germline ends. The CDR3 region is CASSLSGSLGEKLFF. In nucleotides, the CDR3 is TGTGCCAGCAGCTTATCGGGGAGCCTAGGGGAAAAACTGTTTTTT.

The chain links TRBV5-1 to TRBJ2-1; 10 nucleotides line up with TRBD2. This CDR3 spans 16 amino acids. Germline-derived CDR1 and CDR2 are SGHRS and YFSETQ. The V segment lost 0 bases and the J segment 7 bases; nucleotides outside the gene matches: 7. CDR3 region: CASSLVPSGSGNEQFF. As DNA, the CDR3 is TGCGCCAGCAGCTTGGTTCCTAGCGGGAGTGGGAATGAGCAGTTCTTC.

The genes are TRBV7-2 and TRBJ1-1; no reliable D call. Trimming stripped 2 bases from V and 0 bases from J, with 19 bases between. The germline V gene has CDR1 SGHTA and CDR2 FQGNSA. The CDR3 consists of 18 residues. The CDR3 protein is CASSLQARSSGLNTEAFF. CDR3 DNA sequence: TGTGCCAGCAGCTTACAGGCCCGTTCGTCAGGATTGAACACTGAAGCTTTCTTT.

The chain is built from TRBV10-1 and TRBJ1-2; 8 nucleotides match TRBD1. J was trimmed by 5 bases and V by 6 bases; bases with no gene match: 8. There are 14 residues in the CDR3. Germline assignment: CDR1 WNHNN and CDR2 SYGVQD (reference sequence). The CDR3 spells CASRATGGLYGYTF. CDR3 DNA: TGCGCCAGCAGGGCTACAGGGGGATTGTATGGCTACACCTTC.

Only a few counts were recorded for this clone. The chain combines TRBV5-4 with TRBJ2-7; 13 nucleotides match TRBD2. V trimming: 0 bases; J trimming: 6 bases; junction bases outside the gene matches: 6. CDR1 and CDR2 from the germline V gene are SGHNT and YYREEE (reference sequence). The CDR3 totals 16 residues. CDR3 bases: TGTGCCAGCAGCTTGGGCCCGGGACTAGCGGGACCCGAGCAGTACTTC. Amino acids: CASSLGPGLAGPEQYF. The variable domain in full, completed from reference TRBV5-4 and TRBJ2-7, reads ETGVTQSPTHLIKTRGQQVTLRCSSQSGHNTVSWYQQALGQGPQFIFQYYREEENGRGNFPPRFSGLQFPNYSSELNVNALELDDSALYLCASSLGPGLAGPEQYFGPGTRLTVT.

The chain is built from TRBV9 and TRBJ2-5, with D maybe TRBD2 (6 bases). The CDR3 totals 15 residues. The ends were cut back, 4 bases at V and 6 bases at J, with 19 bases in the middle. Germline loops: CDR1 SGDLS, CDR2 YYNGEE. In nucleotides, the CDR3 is TGTGCCAGCAGCCCAGTGGGGGGAAACCTGAAGACCCAGTACTTC. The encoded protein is CASSPVGGNLKTQYF.

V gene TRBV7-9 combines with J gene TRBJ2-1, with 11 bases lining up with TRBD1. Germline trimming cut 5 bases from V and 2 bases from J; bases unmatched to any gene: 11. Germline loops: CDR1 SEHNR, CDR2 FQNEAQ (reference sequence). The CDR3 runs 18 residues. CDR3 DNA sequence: TGTGCCAGCAGCATGGGACAGGGGGTTTTTTGGGCCTACAATGAGCAGTTCTTC. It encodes CASSMGQGVFWAYNEQFF.

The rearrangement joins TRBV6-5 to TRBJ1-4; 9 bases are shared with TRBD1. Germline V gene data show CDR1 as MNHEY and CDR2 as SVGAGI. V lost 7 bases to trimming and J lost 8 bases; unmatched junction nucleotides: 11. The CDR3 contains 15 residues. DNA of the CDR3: TGTGCCAGCACCTCGCACAGGGGGCCTGGGGAAAAACTGTTTTTT. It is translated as CASTSHRGPGEKLFF.

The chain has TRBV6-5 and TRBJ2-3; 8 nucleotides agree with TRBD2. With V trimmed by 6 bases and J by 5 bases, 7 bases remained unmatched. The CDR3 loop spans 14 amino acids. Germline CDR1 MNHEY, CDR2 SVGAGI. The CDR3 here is CASSPGLAGDTQYF. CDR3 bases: TGTGCCAGCAGCCCCGGACTAGCTGGAGATACGCAGTATTTT.

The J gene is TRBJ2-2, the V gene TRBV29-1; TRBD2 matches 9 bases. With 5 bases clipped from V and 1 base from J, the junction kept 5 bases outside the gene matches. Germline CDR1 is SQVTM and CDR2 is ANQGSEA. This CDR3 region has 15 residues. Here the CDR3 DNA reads TGCAGCGTTAGGACTAGCGAGAAGAACACCGGGGAGCTGTTTTTT. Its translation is CSVRTSEKNTGELFF.

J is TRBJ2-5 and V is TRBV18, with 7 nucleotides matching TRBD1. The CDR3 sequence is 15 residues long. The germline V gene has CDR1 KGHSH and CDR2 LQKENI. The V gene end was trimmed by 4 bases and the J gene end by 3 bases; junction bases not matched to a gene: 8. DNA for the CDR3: TGTGCCAGCTCACGGGGCTGGACAGGAGAAGAGACCCAGTACTTC. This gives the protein CASSRGWTGEETQYF.

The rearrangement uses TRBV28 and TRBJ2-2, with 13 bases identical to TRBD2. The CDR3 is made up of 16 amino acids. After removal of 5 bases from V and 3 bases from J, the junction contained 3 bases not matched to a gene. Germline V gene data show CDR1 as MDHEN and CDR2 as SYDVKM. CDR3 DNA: TGTGCCAGCAGTGGGGGACTAGCGGGGTACACCGGGGAGCTGTTTTTT. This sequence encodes CASSGGLAGYTGELFF.

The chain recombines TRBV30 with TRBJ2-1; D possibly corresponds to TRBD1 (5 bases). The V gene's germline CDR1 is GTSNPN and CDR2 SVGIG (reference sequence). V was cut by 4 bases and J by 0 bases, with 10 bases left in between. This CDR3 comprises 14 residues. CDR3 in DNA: TGTGCCTGGAACACAGGCGGCTCCTACAATGAGCAGTTCTTC. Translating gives CAWNTGGSYNEQFF.

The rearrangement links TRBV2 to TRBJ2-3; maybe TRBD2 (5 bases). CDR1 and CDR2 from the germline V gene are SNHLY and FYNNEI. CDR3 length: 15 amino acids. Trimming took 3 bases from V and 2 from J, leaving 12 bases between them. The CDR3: CASSETRVPTDTQYF. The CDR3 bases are TGTGCCAGCAGTGAGACGCGGGTTCCCACAGATACGCAGTATTTT.

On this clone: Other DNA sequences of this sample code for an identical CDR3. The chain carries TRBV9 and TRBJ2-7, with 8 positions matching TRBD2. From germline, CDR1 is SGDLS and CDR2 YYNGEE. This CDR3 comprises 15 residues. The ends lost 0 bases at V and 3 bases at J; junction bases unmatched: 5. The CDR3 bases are TGTGCCAGCAGCGTAGACCCAGCGGGAGTCTACGAGCAGTACTTC. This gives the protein CASSVDPAGVYEQYF.